Shown below are 21 T cell receptor beta chains from a single sample sequenced in a study of cytomegalovirus exposure and HLA in healthy donors. The PCR ran on 60 Vbeta and 13 Jbeta primers. TCRdb keeps only in-frame clones here, not all; method: immunoSEQ multiplex PCR. Among approximately 160,000 clones listed, 65% to 90% were seen once. Source material: PBMCs. These TCRs come from a human donor in good health.

This chain links TRBV7-2 with TRBJ2-2; possibly TRBD1 for D (6 bases). The V end lost 5 bases, the J end lost 4 bases, and 14 bases lay between the germline ends. In germline, CDR1 is SGHTA, CDR2 FQGNSA. The CDR3 is 15 residues long. The CDR3 loop reads CASSGRTESTGELFF. In nucleotides, the CDR3 is TGTGCCAGCAGCGGCCGGACAGAGAGCACCGGGGAGCTGTTTTTT.

The chain has TRBV5-8 and TRBJ2-3, with TRBD1 identical over 8 bases. Trimming took 1 base from V and 4 from J; bases not matched to a gene: 5. This CDR3 spans 15 amino acids. Germline CDR1 SGHTS, CDR2 YDEGEE. CDR3 in amino acids: CASSLYRGFADTQYF. The DNA for the CDR3 is TGTGCCAGCAGCTTGTACAGGGGGTTCGCAGATACGCAGTATTTT.

The rearrangement joins TRBV6-5 to TRBJ1-2, with TRBD1 as a possible D gene (6 bases). The V gene lost 0 bases and the J gene lost 7 bases, with 12 bases spanning the gap. This CDR3 comprises 14 residues. Germline values: CDR1 MNHEY, CDR2 SVGAGI. CDR3 DNA sequence: TGTGCCAGCAGTTACTCGGGGGGGGCCGCTGGCTACACCTTC. It specifies CASSYSGGAAGYTF.

V gene TRBV6-5 combines with J gene TRBJ1-2; TRBD1 matches 7 bases. V gave up 5 bases and J gave up 3 bases; unmatched junction bases: 3. Looked up from germline, CDR1 is MNHEY and CDR2 is SVGAGI. This CDR3 has 13 amino acids. CDR3 region: CASSRQGHYGYTF. The CDR3 region has the DNA TGTGCCAGCAGTCGACAGGGTCACTATGGCTACACCTTC.

The chain uses TRBV5-4 and TRBJ2-2; 7 bases are a match to TRBD2. V trimming: 3 bases; J trimming: 6 bases; junction bases outside the gene matches: 5. Germline CDR1 SGHNT, CDR2 YYREEE (reference sequence). The CDR3 spans 14 residues. The CDR3 bases are TGTGCCAGCAGCTCAGCGGGGAAGGCCGGGGAGCTGTTTTTT. Its protein is CASSSAGKAGELFF.

The chain has TRBV6-1 and TRBJ2-1; 11 nucleotides agree with TRBD2. This CDR3 has 15 amino acids. CDR1 is MNHNS, CDR2 SASEGT, per germline. V was clipped by 8 bases and J by 4 bases; unmatched bases: 7. CDR3 bases: TGTGCCAGCGGAACCGCTAGCGGGGGGTACAATGAGCAGTTCTTC. This gives the protein CASGTASGGYNEQFF.

The chain is built from TRBV4-3 and TRBJ2-2, with 7 bases aligning to TRBD1. The CDR3 length is 19 residues. Germline CDR1 is LGHNA and CDR2 is YSLEER. Trimming at V came to 1 base and at J to 3 bases, leaving 14 bases not matched to a gene. CDR3 region: CASSQVSQGEWGDTGELFF. CDR3 nucleotides: TGCGCCAGCAGCCAAGTCTCCCAGGGGGAGTGGGGAGACACCGGGGAGCTGTTTTTT.

This clone was detected a few times. The chain is built from TRBV13 and TRBJ2-4; 14 bases map to TRBD2. With 2 bases clipped from V and 6 bases from J, the junction kept 9 bases outside the gene matches. This CDR3 is 18 amino acids long. Germline loops: CDR1 PRHDT, CDR2 FYEKMQ (reference sequence). In DNA, the CDR3 is TGTGCCAGCAGCTTATTGACTAGCGGGGGGGAGTCGGGAAACATTCAGTACTTC. It yields the protein CASSLLTSGGESGNIQYF. Full variable domain (rest looked up from reference TRBV13 and TRBJ2-4): AAGVIQSPRHLIKEKRETATLKCYPIPRHDTVYWYQQGPGQDPQFLISFYEKMQSDKGSIPDRFSAQQFSDYHSELNMSSLELGDSALYFCASSLLTSGGESGNIQYFGAGTRLSVL.

This clone appeared a few times. This chain links TRBV5-1 with TRBJ2-7; tentative D call: TRBD2 (5 bases). V was trimmed by 4 bases and J by 1 base, leaving 18 bases between them. Per germline, CDR1 SGHRS and CDR2 YFSETQ. The CDR3 sequence is 16 residues long. The CDR3 loop is CASSPRVAGGSYEQYF. The CDR3 coding sequence is TGCGCCAGCAGCCCACGGGTGGCGGGCGGATCCTACGAGCAGTACTTC.

The V call is TRBV27, the J call TRBJ2-1; D perhaps matches TRBD1 (6 bases). V was cut by 0 bases and J by 7 bases, with 7 bases left in between. The V gene's germline CDR1 is MNHEY and CDR2 SMNVEV (reference sequence). The CDR3 runs to 13 residues. This CDR3 is CASSLSRGNEQFF. For the CDR3, the DNA is TGTGCCAGCAGTTTATCGAGGGGGAATGAGCAGTTCTTC.

V is TRBV7-2 and J is TRBJ1-1; the match to TRBD1 covers 7 bases. This CDR3 has 16 residues. Trimming removed 5 bases from V and 5 bases from J; junction bases left unmatched: 14. Germline CDR1 and CDR2: SGHTA and FQGNSA. As DNA, the CDR3 is TGTGCCAGCAGCCACCATAGACAGGGCAGGGGGACTGAAGCTTTCTTT. Translated: CASSHHRQGRGTEAFF.

This clone has just one count. The chain recombines TRBV5-5 with TRBJ1-2, with a possible D match to TRBD1 (6 bases). The germline V gene encodes CDR1 SGHKS and CDR2 YYEKEE (reference sequence). V lost 0 bases and J lost 2, with 17 bases in between. The CDR3 covers 17 residues. The CDR3 DNA is TGTGCCAGCAGCTTGGTTGGCTCTGGGGGCGGAAACTATGGCTACACCTTC. Encoded protein: CASSLVGSGGGNYGYTF.

This sequence joins TRBV5-1 and TRBJ2-7; no reliable D call. Trimming took 4 bases from V and 0 from J, leaving 11 bases between them. CDR3 size: 14 residues. Germline V gene lookup returns CDR1 SGHRS and CDR2 YFSETQ. CDR3 coding DNA: TGCGCCAGCAGCCCCGGTACCTCCTCCTACGAGCAGTACTTC. Its translation: CASSPGTSSYEQYF.

The chain couples TRBV5-4 to TRBJ2-7; 14 bases are shared with TRBD2. The CDR3 covers 17 residues. The junction had 12 bases not matched to a gene; V was cut back by 4 bases and J by 6 bases. Germline CDR1 reads SGHNT; CDR2 reads YYREEE (reference sequence). The CDR3 bases are TGTGCCAGCAGCCCGGGACTAGCGGGGGCCTCTGGGCGCGAGCAGTACTTC. Amino acids: CASSPGLAGASGREQYF. The variable domain in full, with the rest retrieved from reference TRBV5-4 and TRBJ2-7, is ETGVTQSPTHLIKTRGQQVTLRCSSQSGHNTVSWYQQALGQGPQFIFQYYREEENGRGNFPPRFSGLQFPNYSSELNVNALELDDSALYLCASSPGLAGASGREQYFGPGTRLTVT.

There are a few counts of this clone. The chain combines TRBV13 with TRBJ2-7, with D possibly being TRBD1 (6 bases). Germline V gene data show CDR1 as PRHDT and CDR2 as FYEKMQ (reference sequence). CDR3 length: 14 amino acids. The V end lost 4 bases, the J end lost 5 bases, and 15 bases lay between the germline ends. The CDR3 DNA follows: TGTGCCAGCAGCTCCTCGAACAGGGTACACGAGCAGTACTTC. This gives the protein CASSSSNRVHEQYF. The whole variable domain, remainder taken from reference TRBV13 and TRBJ2-7, is AAGVIQSPRHLIKEKRETATLKCYPIPRHDTVYWYQQGPGQDPQFLISFYEKMQSDKGSIPDRFSAQQFSDYHSELNMSSLELGDSALYFCASSSSNRVHEQYFGPGTRLTVT.

The chain employs TRBV7-9 and TRBJ1-2, with TRBD1 matching 7 bases. CDR3 length equals 19 residues. The germline V gene has CDR1 SEHNR and CDR2 FQNEAQ (reference sequence). The J segment lost 4 bases and the V segment lost 5 bases, leaving 22 bases of the junction unmatched. CDR3 protein: CASSNFLPVGGRVSYGYTF. CDR3 bases: TGTGCCAGCAGCAACTTCCTCCCCGTAGGGGGCCGGGTGAGCTATGGCTACACCTTC.

V gene TRBV5-4 combines with J gene TRBJ2-7; 7 bases agree with TRBD1. Germline V gene sequence: CDR1 SGHNT, CDR2 YYREEE (reference sequence). The ends lost 4 bases at V and 2 bases at J; junction bases unmatched: 6. This CDR3 is built from 14 residues. CDR3 in amino acids: CASSAQGSPYEQYF. The DNA for the CDR3 is TGTGCCAGCAGCGCACAGGGGAGCCCCTACGAGCAGTACTTC. Drawing the rest from reference TRBV5-4 and TRBJ2-7, the complete variable domain is ETGVTQSPTHLIKTRGQQVTLRCSSQSGHNTVSWYQQALGQGPQFIFQYYREEENGRGNFPPRFSGLQFPNYSSELNVNALELDDSALYLCASSAQGSPYEQYFGPGTRLTVT.

This clone was found once. The chain recombines TRBV6-1 with TRBJ2-2, with 8 bases fitting TRBD1. CDR1 is MNHNS, CDR2 SASEGT, per germline. With 0 bases clipped from V and 5 bases from J, the junction kept 5 bases outside the gene matches. The CDR3 covers 16 residues. The chain's CDR3 is CASSEAFGQGTGELFF. For the CDR3, the DNA is TGTGCCAGCAGTGAAGCGTTTGGACAGGGAACCGGGGAGCTGTTTTTT.

The chain joins TRBV11-3 to TRBJ1-3; D may be TRBD1 (5 bases). CDR1 is SGHNT, CDR2 YENEEA, per germline. The CDR3 extends over 12 amino acids. Trimming removed 3 bases at V and 8 bases at J, with 8 bases between. The CDR3 DNA sequence: TGTGCCAGCAGCTTGACGGGGGACACCATATATTTT. Its protein is CASSLTGDTIYF.

The rearrangement uses TRBV14 and TRBJ1-2; no reliable D call. Trimming stripped 5 bases from V and 8 bases from J, with 15 bases between. This CDR3 region has 13 residues. The germline CDR1 and CDR2 sequences are SGHDN and FVKESK. CDR3 sequence reads: CASSSYLSGGYTF. CDR3 bases: TGTGCCAGCAGCTCCTACCTCTCGGGGGGCTACACCTTC.

The CDR3 DNA follows: TGTGCCAGCAAAACGGGGGGGGACATACACGAGCAGTACTTC. This codes for CASKTGGDIHEQYF. The rearrangement joins TRBV6-6 to TRBJ2-7; the match to TRBD2 covers 8 bases. CDR3 length equals 14 residues. Per germline, CDR1 MNHNY and CDR2 SVGAGI (reference sequence). The J segment lost 5 bases and the V segment lost 7 bases, leaving 10 bases of the junction unmatched.